This T cell receptor beta chain comes out of a study of monozygotic twins with inflammatory bowel disease. Comments on this clonotype: Its target is unknown.

General study points: The data gave no support to a single strong IBD-associated signal or clonotype. T cell subtypes that differed could not be told apart.

Per-sample cDNA came from eight separate reactions. TCRdb reprocessed the 5' RACE reads, with one entry per CDR3 protein and no DNA. The sample has 300,000 to 350,000 distinct CDR3 sequences; the top ten hold 2% to 2.5%. The CDR3 is 14 amino acids. Germline CDR1 reads SGHDT; CDR2 reads YYEEEE. This clonotype was sampled from a human donor with ulcerative colitis or Crohn's disease, or a healthy co-twin of an affected twin (not recorded which). The rearrangement links TRBV5-6 to TRBJ2-3; TCRdb proposes TRBD2, but this gene call is untestable without DNA. The sequenced material came from blood. CDR3 amino acids: CASSSAGAGGAQYF.